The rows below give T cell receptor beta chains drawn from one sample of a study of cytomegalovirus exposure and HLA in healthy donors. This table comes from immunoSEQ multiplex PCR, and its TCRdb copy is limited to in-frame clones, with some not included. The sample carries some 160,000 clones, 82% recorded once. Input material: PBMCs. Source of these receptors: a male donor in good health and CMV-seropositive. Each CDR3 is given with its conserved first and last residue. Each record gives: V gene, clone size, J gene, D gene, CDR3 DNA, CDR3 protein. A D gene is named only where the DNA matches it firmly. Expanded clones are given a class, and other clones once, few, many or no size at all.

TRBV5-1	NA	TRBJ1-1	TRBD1	TGCGCCAGCAGCTTCCAACAGGGGGCTGAAGCTTTCTTT	CASSFQQGAEAFF
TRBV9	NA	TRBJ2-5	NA	TGTGCCAGCAGCAAAGGAGACTCTCAGCTGTACTTC	CASSKGDSQLYF
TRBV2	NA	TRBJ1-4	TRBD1	TGTGCCAGCTCTGGGACAGGGGTTGGAAAACTGTTTTTT	CASSGTGVGKLFF
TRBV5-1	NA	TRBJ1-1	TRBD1	TGCGCCAGCACCTTAAGGCAGGGGGCGCGAACTGAAGCTTTCTTT	CASTLRQGARTEAFF
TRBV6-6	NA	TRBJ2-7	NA	TGTGCCAGCACCTCGGGGTCCCCCTACGAGCAGTACTTC	CASTSGSPYEQYF
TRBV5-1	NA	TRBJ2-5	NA	TGCGCCAGCAGCCGAGAGCTACCCGTCCCAGAGACCCAGTACTTC	CASSRELPVPETQYF
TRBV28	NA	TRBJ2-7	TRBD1	TGTGCCAGCAGTTCCGATGACAGGGGGTACGAGCAGTACTTC	CASSSDDRGYEQYF
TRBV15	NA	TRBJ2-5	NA	TGTGCCACCAGCAGAGAGGGGGGACTTCAAGAGACCCAGTACTTC	CATSREGGLQETQYF
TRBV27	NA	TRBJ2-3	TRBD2	TGTGCCAGCAGTCCCACCCGACTAGCCGATACGCAGTATTTT	CASSPTRLADTQYF
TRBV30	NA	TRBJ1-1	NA	TGTGCCTGGAGTGCCCGAGGGGGGGGTACTGAAGCTTTCTTT	CAWSARGGGTEAFF
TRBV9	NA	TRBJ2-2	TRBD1	TGTGCCAGCAGCCTCCGGGGTCCGGGACAGGGGACCGGGGAGCTGTTTTTT	CASSLRGPGQGTGELFF
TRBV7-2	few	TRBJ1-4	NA	TGTGCCAGCAGCCTAAACAGTAATGAAAAACTGTTTTTT	CASSLNSNEKLFF
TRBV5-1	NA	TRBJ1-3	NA	TGCGCCAGCAGCTTGGATGGAGTCAGGGCTGGAAACACCATATATTTT	CASSLDGVRAGNTIYF
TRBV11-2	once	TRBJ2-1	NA	TGTGCCAGCAGCCCTTTCAATGAGCAGTTCTTC	CASSPFNEQFF
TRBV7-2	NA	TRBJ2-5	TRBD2	TGTGCCAGCAGCTTAGAGGCTAGCGGATCAGAGACCCAGTACTTC	CASSLEASGSETQYF
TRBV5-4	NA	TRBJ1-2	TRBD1	TGTGCCAGCAGCTTGGACAGGGGATTCTATGGCTACACCTTC	CASSLDRGFYGYTF
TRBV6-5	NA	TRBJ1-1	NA	TGTGCCAGCAGTCGCCTTACAGGATTGAACACTGAAGCTTTCTTT	CASSRLTGLNTEAFF
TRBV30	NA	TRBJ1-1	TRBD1	TGTGCCTGGCGACAGGGGTTGAACACTGAAGCTTTCTTT	CAWRQGLNTEAFF
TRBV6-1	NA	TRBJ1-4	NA	TGTGCCAGCAGCCGGGCCGCGGGAACTAATGAAAAACTGTTTTTT	CASSRAAGTNEKLFF
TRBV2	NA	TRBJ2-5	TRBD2	TGTGCCAGCAGCAAGCGACCGGGACTAGGATTTGGGACCCAGTACTTC	CASSKRPGLGFGTQYF
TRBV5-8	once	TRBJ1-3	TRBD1	TGTGCCAGCAGCCCACAGGGGTACTCTGGAAACACCATATATTTT	CASSPQGYSGNTIYF
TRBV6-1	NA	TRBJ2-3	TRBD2	TGTGCCAGCAGAGGCGCAGCGGGAGGGGGAGATACGCAGTATTTT	CASRGAAGGGDTQYF
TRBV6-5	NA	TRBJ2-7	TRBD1	TGTGCCAGCAGTCAGTCAGGGGGCGGCGAGCAGTACTTC	CASSQSGGGEQYF
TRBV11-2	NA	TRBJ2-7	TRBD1	TGTGCCAGCAGCTTCGGACAGGGTAGCTCCTACGAGCAGTACTTC	CASSFGQGSSYEQYF
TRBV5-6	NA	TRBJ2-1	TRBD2	TGTGCCAGCAGCGGGAACCTAGCGGGGGACATCTACAATGAGCAGTTCTTC	CASSGNLAGDIYNEQFF
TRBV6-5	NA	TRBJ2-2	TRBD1	TGTGCCAGCCACGGGACAGGGAACGGCGGGGAGCTGTTTTTT	CASHGTGNGGELFF
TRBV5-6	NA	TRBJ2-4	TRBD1	TGTGCCAGCAGCTTGGGTGACAGGGGATTAGACAGTCAGTACTTC	CASSLGDRGLDSQYF
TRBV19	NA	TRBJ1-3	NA	TGTGCCAGGAGAAGAGCAACTGGAAACACCATATATTTT	CARRRATGNTIYF
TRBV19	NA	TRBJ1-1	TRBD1	TGTGCCAGTAGTCTCCGACAGGGGTCCACTGAAGCTTTCTTT	CASSLRQGSTEAFF
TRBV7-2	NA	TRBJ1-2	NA	TGTGCCAGCAGCTTGGGGACTGCGGGTGGCTACACCTTC	CASSLGTAGGYTF
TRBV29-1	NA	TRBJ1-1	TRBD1	TGCAGCGGATCCCAGGGGGGCACGCCCGTCGTTTTCTTT	CSGSQGGTPVVFF
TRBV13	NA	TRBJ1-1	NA	TGTGCCAGCAGCTTAAAGAGGCCTGAAGCTTTCTTT	CASSLKRPEAFF
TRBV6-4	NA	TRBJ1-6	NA	TGTGCCAGCAGCGCAGTGTGGAATTCACCCCTCCACTTT	CASSAVWNSPLHF
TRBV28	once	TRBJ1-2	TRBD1	TGTGCCAGCACCCTGGACAGGGTCCTCTATGGCTACACCTTC	CASTLDRVLYGYTF
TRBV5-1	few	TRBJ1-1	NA	TGCGCCAGCAGCTTGGCCACCGCGGGGCCGAACACTGAAGCTTTCTTT	CASSLATAGPNTEAFF
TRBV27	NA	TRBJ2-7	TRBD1	TGTGCCAGCAGACAGTTAGGACAGGGGGGGACCTACGAGCAGTACTTC	CASRQLGQGGTYEQYF
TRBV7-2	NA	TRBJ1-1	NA	TGTGCCAGCAGCTTATTAGAGGGGTCGGCAGGGGCTTCTGAAGCTTTCTTT	CASSLLEGSAGASEAFF
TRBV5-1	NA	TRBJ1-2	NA	TGCGCCAGCAACACTTGGGGGCAGGGTGAAGGCTACACCTTC	CASNTWGQGEGYTF
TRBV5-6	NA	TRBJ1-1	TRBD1	TGTGCCAGCAGCTTGTTTGACAGGGTTTACACTGAAGCTTTCTTT	CASSLFDRVYTEAFF
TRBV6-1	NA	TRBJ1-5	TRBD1	TGTGCCAGCAGTGAAGGGACAGGGGGCAATCAGCCCCAGCATTTT	CASSEGTGGNQPQHF
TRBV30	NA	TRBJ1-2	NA	TGTGCCTGGACCCCAGGGGAGTATGGCTACACCTTC	CAWTPGEYGYTF
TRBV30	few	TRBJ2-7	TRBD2	TGTGCCTGGGGGGCCTTAGCGGGAGGGGACGAGCAGTACTTC	CAWGALAGGDEQYF
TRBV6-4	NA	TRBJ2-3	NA	TGTGCCAGCAGTGCCGGGGAGGATACGCAGTATTTT	CASSAGEDTQYF
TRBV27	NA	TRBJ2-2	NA	TGTGCCAGCAGTCCTGGACAGGGAGGGACCGGGGAGCTGTTTTTT	CASSPGQGGTGELFF
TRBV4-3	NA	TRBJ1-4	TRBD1	TGCGCCAGCAGCCAAGCCTTTGGACAGGGGGGTGGTGAAAAACTGTTTTTT	CASSQAFGQGGGEKLFF
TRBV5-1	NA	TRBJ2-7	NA	TGCGCCAGCAGCTTGGAAGGTAGGGGCAAATTCTTC	CASSLEGRGKFF
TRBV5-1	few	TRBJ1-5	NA	TGCGCCAGCAGCCCTGACAGCCCTAATCAGCCCCAGCATTTT	CASSPDSPNQPQHF
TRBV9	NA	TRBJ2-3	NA	TGTGCCAGCAGCCAGGTACAGGGCACAGATACGCAGTATTTT	CASSQVQGTDTQYF
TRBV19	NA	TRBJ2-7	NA	TGTGCCAGTAGTCTCTCATCCGCCGGGGAGCAGTACTTC	CASSLSSAGEQYF
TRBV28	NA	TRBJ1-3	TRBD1	TGTGCCAGCAGCGTCGACAGGGCTGGAAACACCATATATTTT	CASSVDRAGNTIYF
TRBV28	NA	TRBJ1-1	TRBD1	TGTGCCAGCAGTGGCCCGGGACAGGGAGGGACTGAAGCTTTCTTT	CASSGPGQGGTEAFF
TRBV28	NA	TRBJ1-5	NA	TGTGCCAGCAGGAAGGGGAACCAGCCCCAGCATTTT	CASRKGNQPQHF
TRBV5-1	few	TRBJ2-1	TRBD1	TGCGCCAGCAGCTTAGACAGGGCAAACAATGAGCAGTTCTTC	CASSLDRANNEQFF
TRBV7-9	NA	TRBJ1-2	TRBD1	TGTGCCAGCAGCTTAGTAGGGACAGAGTATGGCTACACCTTC	CASSLVGTEYGYTF
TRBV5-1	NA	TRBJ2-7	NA	TGCGCCAGCAGCTTAACAGGGATGGGTCGCGAGCAGTACTTC	CASSLTGMGREQYF
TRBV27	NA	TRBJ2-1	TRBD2	TGTGCCAGCAGTTCCGGACTAGCGGGAGTATTTCATGAGCAGTTCTTC	CASSSGLAGVFHEQFF
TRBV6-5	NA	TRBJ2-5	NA	TGTGCCAGCAGTTACTCCGCGGGATACCAAGAGGCCCAGTACTTC	CASSYSAGYQEAQYF